These T cell receptor beta chains were read from a single sample in a study of graft-versus-host responses after intestinal transplantation. Clones were sequenced by immunoSEQ multiplex PCR, and TCRdb holds only the in-frame ones, with some missing. This table holds tens of thousands of clones, 90% to 95% found once. Source: PBMCs, taken about 790 days after a first intestinal transplant, on the day of a second. The receptor source for this set is a human patient who received an intestinal transplant, so some T cells may come from the graft donor. CDR3s include the opening cysteine and the closing phenylalanine or tryptophan.

CDR3: CASRLAGEDTQYF
V: TRBV6-1
J: TRBJ2-3

CDR3: CASSEPSGRDNEQFF
V: TRBV6-1
J: TRBJ2-1

CDR3: CASSKTSGNTGELFF
V: TRBV7-3
J: TRBJ2-2

CDR3: CASSDRRDYEQYF
V: TRBV6-4
J: TRBJ2-7

CDR3: CASSFRDEEQPQHF
V: TRBV7-9
J: TRBJ1-5

CDR3: CASSEPDKARQGALSYEQYF
V: TRBV21-1
J: TRBJ2-7

CDR3: CASSYPGRETQYF
V: TRBV28
J: TRBJ2-5

CDR3: CASSPPQGAHYRGEQFF
V: TRBV18
J: TRBJ2-1

CDR3: CASSVYVSLSGNTIYF
V: TRBV9
J: TRBJ1-3

CDR3: CATGTLVSLTQYF
V: TRBV15
J: TRBJ2-3

CDR3: CASRSSMAPRKTYGYTF
V: TRBV12-2
J: TRBJ1-2

CDR3: CAWSGGSSYEQYF
V: TRBV30
J: TRBJ2-7

CDR3: CASSRVTYNEQFF
V: TRBV7-9
J: TRBJ2-1

CDR3: CASSYSLQNSPLHF
V: TRBV6-5
J: TRBJ1-6

CDR3: CASRTPLLGKYEQYF
V: TRBV6-5
J: TRBJ2-7

CDR3: CASSRQGQGGYTF
V: TRBV5-1
J: TRBJ1-2

CDR3: CASSEGAGNQPQHF
V: TRBV6-1
J: TRBJ1-5

CDR3: CASSPSPDYLQYF
V: TRBV28
J: TRBJ2-4

CDR3: CASSLTGTMNTEAFF
V: TRBV7-3
J: TRBJ1-1

CDR3: CASRVRDGSYNSPLHF
V: TRBV6-4
J: TRBJ1-6

CDR3: CASSEQGFGTDTQYF
V: TRBV25-1
J: TRBJ2-3

CDR3: CASSPWVTESTDTQYF
V: TRBV19
J: TRBJ2-3

CDR3: CATSRDKRGTTYEQYF
V: TRBV15
J: TRBJ2-7

CDR3: CASKRLAAGPEQYF
V: TRBV28
J: TRBJ2-7

CDR3: CASAPGTGNYEQYF
V: TRBV5-1
J: -

CDR3: CSVSTGPRGEQYF
V: TRBV29-1
J: TRBJ2-7

CDR3: CASSFPGQGYEQYF
V: TRBV7-9
J: -

CDR3: CAWSTRGNQPQHF
V: TRBV30
J: TRBJ1-5